The subject of this entry is one T cell receptor beta chain. Its specificity is unknown. This sample is drawn from a study of shared clonotypes between healthy human individuals. Study as a whole: The plates for each donor numbered three CD4 naive, three CD4 memory, two CD8 naive and one CD8 memory.

The CDR3 spans 13 residues. The germline gives CDR1 SGHRS, CDR2 YFSETQ. V was clipped by 1 base and J by 5 bases, with 9 bases between them. Broader study findings: Specimens sampled were limited to blood, with tissue repertoires likely differing.

Recent acute infections and vaccinations were absent in the healthy HIV-negative adult donors. It was into CD45RA+ naive and CD45RA-negative memory subsets that the CD4+ cells were split. Here immunoSEQ multiplex PCR was the method, and the copy in TCRdb shows in-frame clones only, minus some. The sample records more than 400,000 clones, about 96% being singletons. The V gene is TRBV5-1, the J gene TRBJ2-5; D might be TRBD1 (6 bases). The sequencing input was naive CD4+ T cells sorted from blood. Regarding subset: CD45RA+ positively selected. This sequence was found in a woman in her twenties or thirties in good health. The CDR3 protein is CASSLRQGETQYF. The CDR3 nucleotides read TGCGCCAGCAGCTTGCGCCAGGGGGAGACCCAGTACTTC. The complete variable domain, with remaining parts taken from reference TRBV5-1 and TRBJ2-5, reads KAGVTQTPRYLIKTRGQQVTLSCSPISGHRSVSWYQQTPGQGLQFLFEYFSETQRNKGNFPGRFSGRQFSNSRSEMNVSTLELGDSALYLCASSLRQGETQYFGPGTRLLVL.